The TCR beta chain under discussion was sequenced for a study of T cell repertoires in cytomegalovirus infection. Study in general: Public TCR beta signature analysis indicated the presence of both CMV infection and matching HLA type.

This clonotype occurred a few times. V was shortened by 2 bases and J by 2 bases, with 1 base between the two germline ends. The CDR3 consists of 12 residues. Germline CDR1 reads MNHNY; CDR2 reads SVGAGI (reference sequence). TCRdb analysed the reads with MiXCR anew, one entry per CDR3 protein. This table holds some 100,000 distinct CDR3 sequences, 20% to 25% found once. This clonotype was obtained from a human donor in good health (CMV status not recorded). Some clones in this sample may be carry-over from other donors' samples. This sequence joins TRBV6-6 and TRBJ1-5, with no clear D. Sequencing input: CD8+ T cells from PBMCs. CDR3 coding DNA: TGTGCCAGCAGTTACGGCAATCAGCCCCAGCATTTT. This codes for CASSYGNQPQHF.